This T cell receptor beta chain was profiled in a study of lymphopenia after photon versus proton radiotherapy. This table comes from immunoSEQ multiplex PCR, and its TCRdb copy is limited to in-frame clones, with some not included. This sample has approximately 25,000 clones, with roughly 85% found just once. General observations from the study: Post-nadir diversity loss with photons came from oligoclonal expansion, particularly CD8+ Temra cells. Authors raise, but do not show, better survival with proton therapy. Proton therapy kept repertoires fairly stable, unlike photons, which gained effector/memory cells. In patients who died, overall survival fell as post-nadir TCR diversity dropped more.

This clone was counted only a few times. Its matching antigen is unknown. Germline V gene data show CDR1 as LNHDA and CDR2 as SQIVND (reference sequence). Trimming left V 5 bases short and J 3 bases short, with 11 bases between. The CDR3 has 13 amino acids. The sequencing here drew on peripheral blood, taken from a patient treated with proton-based radiotherapy. The chain is built from TRBV19 and TRBJ2-7, with a possible D match to TRBD2 (5 bases). This TCR derives from a woman in her 70s with pancreatic cancer. The CDR3 region is CASSAGLLYEQYF. The CDR3 nucleotides read TGTGCCAGTAGTGCGGGCCTTCTCTACGAGCAGTACTTC.